The 7 T cell receptor beta chains listed next were all sequenced from one sample in a study of blood T cells in healthy people across ages. Then a second PCR, running roughly 7 to 11 cycles, was carried out with a sample-barcoded 5' primer and a J-beta primer mix. In TCRdb, the 5' RACE reads were re-called with MiXCR into one record per CDR3 protein. The sample includes around 1,000,000 distinct CDR3 sequences, approximately 25% of them seen just once. This sample was also put to use in a study of T cells of mothers and their children.

Sequencing was carried out using blood. The receptors originated from a girl between 2 and 10 years old in good health.

This clonotype appeared a few times. The rearrangement links TRBV7-3 to TRBJ2-7; 7 bases are a match to TRBD1. Germline CDR1 SGHTA, CDR2 FQGTGA. The length of the CDR3 is 12 residues. V lost 6 bases to trimming and J lost 6 bases; unmatched junction nucleotides: 5. CDR3 bases: TGTGCCAGCAGGGCCGGGACAGTCGAGCAGTACTTC. Translated, it gives CASRAGTVEQYF.

The chain couples TRBV7-9 to TRBJ2-1, with 7 bases aligning to TRBD2. The DNA matches TRBJ2-7 better at its end, which makes the J call doubtful. From germline, CDR1 is SEHNR and CDR2 FQNEAQ (reference sequence). CDR3 length: 15 amino acids. Here the CDR3 reads CASSPPSGDTYEQYF. The DNA of the CDR3 is TGTGCCAGCAGCCCGCCTAGCGGAGATACCTACGAGCAGTACTTC.

This clonotype turned up a few times. The chain uses TRBV9 and TRBJ2-1; the D gene is possibly TRBD2 (6 bases). CDR1 and CDR2 (germline): SGDLS, YYNGEE. This CDR3 is 14 amino acids long. Trimming removed 4 bases at V and 6 bases at J, with 14 bases between. The CDR3 nucleotides are TGTGCCAGCAGCCCCGGGACTGCCAGCAATGAGCAGTTCTTC. Translated: CASSPGTASNEQFF.

This clonotype was observed a handful of times. The chain joins TRBV4-2 to TRBJ2-7, with TRBD2 as a possible D gene (6 bases). The germline V and J ends were trimmed by 8 bases and 1 base, with 12 bases remaining between them. CDR3 length: 13 amino acids. CDR1 is LGHNA, CDR2 YNFKEQ, per germline. Here the CDR3 reads CASGPAGSYEQYF. The CDR3 DNA follows: TGTGCCAGCGGCCCAGCGGGTTCCTACGAGCAGTACTTC.

The chain employs TRBV11-2 and TRBJ2-2, with a weak D call TRBD2 (5 bases). Germline-derived CDR1 and CDR2 are SGHAT and FQNNGV. Trimming removed 5 bases at V and 6 bases at J, with 16 bases between. The length of the CDR3 is 15 residues. CDR3 bases: TGTGCCAGCAGCCTCGCGCCCCGGGGTTCCGGGGAGCTGTTTTTT. It translates to CASSLAPRGSGELFF.

Concerning this clonotype itself: The junction departs from the called germline gene at one end, perhaps through a read error. The chain employs TRBV20-1 and TRBJ2-7, with D uncertain. CDR1 is DFQATT, CDR2 SNEGSKA, per germline (reference sequence). CDR3 length equals 12 residues. The CDR3 protein is CSASGPPGERYF. The CDR3 DNA reads as TGCAGTGCTAGCGGGCCGCCTGGAGAGCGGTACTTC.

The V and J genes are TRBV6-5 and TRBJ2-7, with 7 bases that match TRBD2. V shed 5 bases and J 2 bases; nucleotides not matched to a gene: 9. CDR1 and CDR2 from the germline V gene are MNHEY and SVGAGI. The CDR3 totals 15 residues. CDR3 region: CASSRKVSGTYEQYF. Here the CDR3 DNA reads TGTGCCAGCAGTAGGAAGGTGAGCGGGACCTACGAGCAGTACTTC.